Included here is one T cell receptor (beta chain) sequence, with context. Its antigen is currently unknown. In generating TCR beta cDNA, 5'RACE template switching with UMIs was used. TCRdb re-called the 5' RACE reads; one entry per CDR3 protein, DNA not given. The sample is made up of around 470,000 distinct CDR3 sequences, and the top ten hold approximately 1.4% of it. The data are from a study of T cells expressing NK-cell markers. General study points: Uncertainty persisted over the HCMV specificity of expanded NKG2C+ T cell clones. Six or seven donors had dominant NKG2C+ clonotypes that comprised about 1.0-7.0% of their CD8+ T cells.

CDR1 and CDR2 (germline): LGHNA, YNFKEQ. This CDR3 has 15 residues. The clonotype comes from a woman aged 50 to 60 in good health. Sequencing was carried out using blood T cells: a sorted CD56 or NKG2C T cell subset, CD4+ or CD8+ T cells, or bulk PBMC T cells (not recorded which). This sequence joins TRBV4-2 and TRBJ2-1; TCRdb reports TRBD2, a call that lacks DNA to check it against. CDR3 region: CASSQHGGPNNEQFF.